The present TCR beta chain was sequenced within a study of blood T cell repertoires in COVID-19. Study in general: PBMCs, B-cell-depleted T cells, or T cells were the source of the cDNA or gDNA that made up the material.

Seattle patients were enrolled during active infection and followed longitudinally. Methods used by the authors: By means of reference gene primer amplification, nucleated cell counts were estimated. Assay: immunoSEQ multiplex PCR; the TCRdb copy retains only in-frame clones and omits some. V and J calls and clone size are those listed in that table; D and trimming were worked out from the DNA. The sample has tens of thousands of clones; about 89% are singletons. This CDR3 contains 13 residues. The V gene's germline CDR1 is KGHDR and CDR2 SFDVKD. With V trimmed by 9 bases and J by 5 bases, 8 bases remained unmatched.

This receptor was obtained from a man aged 60-69 years with COVID-19, enrolled during active disease. The J gene is TRBJ2-7, the V gene TRBV24-1; 8 bases align to TRBD1. The sequenced sample consisted of peripheral blood. The CDR3 coding sequence is TGTGCCACCGGAGGACAGGGAGGCAACGAGCAGTACTTC. It encodes CATGGQGGNEQYF.